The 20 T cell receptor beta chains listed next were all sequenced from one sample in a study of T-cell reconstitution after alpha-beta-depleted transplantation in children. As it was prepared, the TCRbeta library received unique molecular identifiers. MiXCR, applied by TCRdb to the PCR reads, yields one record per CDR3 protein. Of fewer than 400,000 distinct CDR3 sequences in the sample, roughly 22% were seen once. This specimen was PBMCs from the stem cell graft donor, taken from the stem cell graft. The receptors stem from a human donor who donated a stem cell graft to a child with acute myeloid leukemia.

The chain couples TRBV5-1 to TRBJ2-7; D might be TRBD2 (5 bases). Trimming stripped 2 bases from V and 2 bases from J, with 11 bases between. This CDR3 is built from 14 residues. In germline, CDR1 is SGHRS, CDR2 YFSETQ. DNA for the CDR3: TGCGCCAGCAGCTTTACCGGGATGGCCTACGAGCAGTACTTC. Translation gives CASSFTGMAYEQYF.

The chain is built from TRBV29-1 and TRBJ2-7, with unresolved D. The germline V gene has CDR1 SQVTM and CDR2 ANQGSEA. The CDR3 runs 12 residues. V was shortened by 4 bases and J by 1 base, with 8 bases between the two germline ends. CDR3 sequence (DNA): TGCAGCGTTGCCTCGCAGTCCTACGAGCAGTACTTC. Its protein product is CSVASQSYEQYF.

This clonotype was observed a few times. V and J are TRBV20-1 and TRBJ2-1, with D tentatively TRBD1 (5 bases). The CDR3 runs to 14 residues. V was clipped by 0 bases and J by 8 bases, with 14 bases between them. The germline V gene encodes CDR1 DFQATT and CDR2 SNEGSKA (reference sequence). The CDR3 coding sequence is TGCAGTGCTAGAGATTACGACAGCCAAGATGAGCAGTTCTTC. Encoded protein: CSARDYDSQDEQFF.

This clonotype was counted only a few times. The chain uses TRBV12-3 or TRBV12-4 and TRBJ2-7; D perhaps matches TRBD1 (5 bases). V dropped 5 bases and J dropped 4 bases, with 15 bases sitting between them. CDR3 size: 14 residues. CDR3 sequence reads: CASSQGTFLYEQYF. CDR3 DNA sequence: TGTGCCAGCAGTCAGGGCACGTTTCTGTACGAGCAGTACTTC.

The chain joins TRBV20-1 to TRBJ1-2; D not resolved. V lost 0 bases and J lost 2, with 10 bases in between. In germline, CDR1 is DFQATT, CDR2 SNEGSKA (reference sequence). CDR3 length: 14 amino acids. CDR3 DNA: TGCAGTGCTAGAGAACGGACCGCAAACTATGGCTACACCTTC. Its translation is CSARERTANYGYTF.

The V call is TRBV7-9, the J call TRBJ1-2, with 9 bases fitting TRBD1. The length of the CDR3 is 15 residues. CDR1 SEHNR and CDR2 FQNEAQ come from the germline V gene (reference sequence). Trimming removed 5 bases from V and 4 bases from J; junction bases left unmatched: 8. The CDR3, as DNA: TGTGCCAGCAGCCCCTCTGTGACAGGGGGCTATGGCTACACCTTC. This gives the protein CASSPSVTGGYGYTF.

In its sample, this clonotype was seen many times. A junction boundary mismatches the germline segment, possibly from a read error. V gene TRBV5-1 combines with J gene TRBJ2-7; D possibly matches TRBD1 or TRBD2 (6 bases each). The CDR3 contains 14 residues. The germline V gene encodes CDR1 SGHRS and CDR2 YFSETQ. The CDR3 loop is CASSLTGGAYEQYF. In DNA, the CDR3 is TGTGCCAGCAGTTTGACAGGCGGGGCCTACGAGCAGTACTTC.

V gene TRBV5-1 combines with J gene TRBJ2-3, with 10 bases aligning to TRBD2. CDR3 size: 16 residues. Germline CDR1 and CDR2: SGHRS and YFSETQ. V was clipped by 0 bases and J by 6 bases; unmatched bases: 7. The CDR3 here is CASSLEASGGMDTQYF. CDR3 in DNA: TGCGCCAGCAGCTTGGAGGCTAGCGGGGGTATGGATACGCAGTATTTT.

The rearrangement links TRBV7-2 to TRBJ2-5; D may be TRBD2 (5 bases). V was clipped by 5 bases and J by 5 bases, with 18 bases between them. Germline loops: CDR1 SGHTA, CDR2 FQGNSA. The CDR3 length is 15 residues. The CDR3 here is CASSRPGGGKETQYF. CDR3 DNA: TGTGCCAGCAGCCGACCCGGTGGAGGAAAGGAGACCCAGTACTTC.

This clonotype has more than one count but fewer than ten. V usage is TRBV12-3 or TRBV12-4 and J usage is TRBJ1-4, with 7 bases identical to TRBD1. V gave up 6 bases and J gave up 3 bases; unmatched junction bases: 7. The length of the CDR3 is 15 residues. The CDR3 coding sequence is TGTGCCAGCAGCCTTTCCGGGACAGCTAATGAAAAACTGTTTTTT. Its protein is CASSLSGTANEKLFF.

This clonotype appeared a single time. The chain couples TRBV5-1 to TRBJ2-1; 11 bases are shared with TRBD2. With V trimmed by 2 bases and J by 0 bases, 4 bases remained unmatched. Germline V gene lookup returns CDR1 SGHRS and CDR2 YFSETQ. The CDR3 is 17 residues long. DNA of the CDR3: TGCGCCAGCAGCTTTGGGACTAGCGGCTACTCCTACAATGAGCAGTTCTTC. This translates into CASSFGTSGYSYNEQFF.

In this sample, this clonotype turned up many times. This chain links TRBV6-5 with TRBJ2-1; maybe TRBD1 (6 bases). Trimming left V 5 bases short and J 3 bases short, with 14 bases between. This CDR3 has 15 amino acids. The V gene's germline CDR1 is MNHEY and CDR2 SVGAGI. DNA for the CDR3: TGTGCCAGCAGTAGCCGCCGGGACATCTACAATGAGCAGTTCTTC. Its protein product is CASSSRRDIYNEQFF.

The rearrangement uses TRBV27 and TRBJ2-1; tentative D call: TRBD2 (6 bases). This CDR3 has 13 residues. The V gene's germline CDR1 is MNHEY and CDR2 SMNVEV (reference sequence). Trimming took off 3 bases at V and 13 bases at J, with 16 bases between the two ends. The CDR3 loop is CASSLMEGPYQFF. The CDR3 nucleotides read TGTGCCAGCAGTTTGATGGAGGGACCCTACCAGTTCTTC.

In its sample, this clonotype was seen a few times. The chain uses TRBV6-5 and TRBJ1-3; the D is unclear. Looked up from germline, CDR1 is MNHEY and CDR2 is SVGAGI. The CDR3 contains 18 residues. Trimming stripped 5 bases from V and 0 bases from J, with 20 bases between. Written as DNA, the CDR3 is TGTGCCAGCAGTCCCCTCGGGGTGCTCCTCGACTCTGGAAACACCATATATTTT. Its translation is CASSPLGVLLDSGNTIYF.

CDR3 sequence reads: CASSFPVGVDGYTF. The DNA of the CDR3 is TGTGCCAGCAGCTTTCCCGTGGGGGTCGATGGCTACACCTTC. This rearrangement joins TRBV7-9 to TRBJ1-2, with D tentatively TRBD1 (5 bases). The length of the CDR3 is 14 residues. Germline CDR1 SEHNR, CDR2 FQNEAQ (reference sequence). The V end lost 3 bases, the J end lost 6 bases, and 14 bases lay between the germline ends.

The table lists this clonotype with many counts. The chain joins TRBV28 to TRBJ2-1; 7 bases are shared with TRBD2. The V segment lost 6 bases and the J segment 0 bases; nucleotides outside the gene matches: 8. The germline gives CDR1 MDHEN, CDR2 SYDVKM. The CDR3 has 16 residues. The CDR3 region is CASRISGFSSYNEQFF. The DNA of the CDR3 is TGTGCCAGCAGAATTAGCGGGTTCAGCTCCTACAATGAGCAGTTCTTC.

This CDR3 is CASSPFSYEQYF. CDR3 sequence (DNA): TGTGCCAGCAGCCCCTTCTCCTACGAGCAGTACTTC. The V call is TRBV12-3 or TRBV12-4, the J call TRBJ2-7; D ambiguous. V lost 6 bases and J 0 bases, leaving 6 bases between the germline ends. The CDR3 runs to 12 residues.

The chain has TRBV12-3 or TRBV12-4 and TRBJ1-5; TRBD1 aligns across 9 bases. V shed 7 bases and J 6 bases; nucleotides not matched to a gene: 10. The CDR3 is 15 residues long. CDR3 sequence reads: CASTLGQGGPQPQHF. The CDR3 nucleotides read TGTGCCAGCACTTTGGGACAGGGTGGGCCTCAGCCCCAGCATTTT.

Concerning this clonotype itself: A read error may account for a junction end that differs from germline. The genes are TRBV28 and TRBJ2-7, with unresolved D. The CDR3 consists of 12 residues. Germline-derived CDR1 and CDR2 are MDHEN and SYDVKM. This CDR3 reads CDSSLISYEQYF. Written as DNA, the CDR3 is TGTGACAGCAGTTTAATCAGTTACGAGCAGTACTTC.

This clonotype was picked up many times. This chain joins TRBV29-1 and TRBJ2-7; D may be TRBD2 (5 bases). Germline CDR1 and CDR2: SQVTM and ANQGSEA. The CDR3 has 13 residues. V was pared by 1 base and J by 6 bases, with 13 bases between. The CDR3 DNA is TGCAGCGTTGAAGCGGGAAGTCAGGTCGAGCAGTACTTC. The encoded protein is CSVEAGSQVEQYF.